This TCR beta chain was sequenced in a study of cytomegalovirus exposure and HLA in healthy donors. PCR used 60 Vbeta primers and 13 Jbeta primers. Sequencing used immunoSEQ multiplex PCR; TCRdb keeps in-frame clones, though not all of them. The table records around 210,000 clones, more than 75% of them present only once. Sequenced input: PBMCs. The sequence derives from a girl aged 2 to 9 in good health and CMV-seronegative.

The CDR3 bases are TGCGCCAGCAGTGAAGGCGCGGGGGTGGAGACCCAGTACTTC. It translates to CASSEGAGVETQYF. This sequence joins TRBV10-2 and TRBJ2-5, with 7 bases identical to TRBD2. V trimming: 3 bases; J trimming: 5 bases; junction bases outside the gene matches: 6. The CDR3 contains 14 residues. Germline V lookup: CDR1 WSHSY, CDR2 SAAADI.